The present T cell receptor beta chain was sequenced within a study of cytomegalovirus exposure and HLA in healthy donors. Looking at the study overall: Around 78 million unique TCRs, all from HLA-typed donors, were included in an early release of the data.

This cohort consisted of healthy bone marrow donors. Nominally healthy donors were sampled, though unrecorded immune exposures were likely. CDR1 and CDR2 from the germline V gene are KGHSH and LQKENI. Trimming removed 3 bases from V and 4 bases from J, with 16 bases in between. There are 17 residues in the CDR3. With 60 Vbeta and 13 Jbeta primers, the PCR was carried out. Some clones are missing from TCRdb's copy, which holds only in-frame ones; the method was immunoSEQ multiplex PCR. The sample has roughly 300,000 clones, roughly 90% seen once. Sample: PBMCs. The TCR sequence derives from a man in his forties in good health and CMV-seropositive. The rearrangement links TRBV18 to TRBJ2-6; no reliable D call. CDR3 sequence reads: CASSPPRVAAGANVLTF. CDR3 nucleotides: TGTGCCAGCTCACCCCCCCGGGTTGCGGCCGGGGCCAACGTCCTGACTTTC.